Following are 20 T cell receptor beta chains from one sample sequenced in a study of tumor-infiltrating lymphocytes in primary liver carcinoma. Total RNA amounting to about 520 ng was the source from which TCR beta cDNA was made with a constant-region primer. Slightly modified ARM-PCR served as the procedure for the TCR beta libraries. These libraries came from three rounds of nested multiplex PCR. For 10 cycles apiece, the opening two PCR rounds ran with TRBV1-TRBV30 forward primers and a C-beta reverse primer. TCRdb called the multiplex PCR reads again in MiXCR, with one record for every CDR3 protein. The sample has fewer than 350,000 distinct CDR3 sequences; 65% are singletons. Unsorted whole blood yielded the blood RNA, and germline DNA was also extracted. Sequenced input: peripheral blood. The receptors here all came from a man in his forties or fifties with primary liver carcinoma and hepatitis B virus infection.

Details on this clonotype: Given a much more abundant clone one base away, this may be a read error. The chain joins TRBV6-6 to TRBJ1-1, with TRBD1 matching 7 bases. This CDR3 has 14 residues. Looked up from germline, CDR1 is MNHNY and CDR2 is SVGAGI (reference sequence). The CDR3 sequence: CVSSSGTANTEAFF. CDR3 DNA sequence: TGTGTCAGCAGTTCGGGGACAGCGAACACTGAAGCTTTCTTT.

In the case of this clonotype: A clone one base away is much larger, so this may be a read error. V usage is TRBV29-1 and J usage is TRBJ2-3; D possibly corresponds to TRBD2 (5 bases). In germline, CDR1 is SQVTM, CDR2 ANQGSEA. CDR3 length: 13 residues. CDR3 sequence: CSYSVIIADMQYF. CDR3 sequence (DNA): TGCAGCTATAGCGTTATAATCGCAGATATGCAGTATTTT.

Many counts were recorded for this clonotype. The chain is built from TRBV5-5 and TRBJ2-7; TRBD2 is a possible D gene (5 bases). The V and J ends lost 4 bases and 4 bases respectively, with 12 bases between them. The CDR3 loop spans 13 amino acids. Germline V lookup: CDR1 SGHKS, CDR2 YYEKEE (reference sequence). CDR3 in amino acids: CASSRGEGYEQYF. CDR3 nucleotide sequence: TGTGCCAGCAGCCGCGGCGAGGGTTACGAGCAGTACTTC.

The sample holds many counts of this clonotype. The V and J genes are TRBV6-5 and TRBJ2-7; no reliable D call. V was pared by 5 bases and J by 3 bases, with 14 bases between. This CDR3 has 14 residues. CDR1 and CDR2 (germline): MNHEY, SVGAGI. CDR3 sequence: CASSLGKNHYEQYF. The CDR3 bases are TGTGCCAGCAGTCTGGGGAAAAACCACTACGAGCAGTACTTC.

On this clonotype itself: Mismatch with germline at one junction end may stem from a read error. The gene calls are TRBV28 and TRBJ2-7; unclear D gene. The CDR3 consists of 11 residues. In germline, CDR1 is MDHEN, CDR2 SYDVKM. The CDR3, as DNA: TGTGCCAGCTGTTTACAAGGGGAGCAGTACTTC. This codes for CASCLQGEQYF.

Details on this clonotype: One base away lies a much larger clone, so this may be a sequencing read error. The gene calls are TRBV4-1 and TRBJ2-1; 10 nucleotides line up with TRBD2. Germline lookup yields CDR1 MGHRA and CDR2 YSYEKL. The CDR3 contains 16 residues. The CDR3 DNA reads as TGTGCCAGCAGCCATGAAACCGGGACTAGCGTCAATGAGCAGTTCTTC. It is translated as CASSHETGTSVNEQFF.

As for this clonotype: A much larger clone lies one base from this, so it may be a read error. The V gene is TRBV4-1, the J gene TRBJ2-2; the D is unclear. Per germline, CDR1 MGHRA and CDR2 YSYEKL. V was pared by 5 bases and J by 5 bases, with 24 bases between. The CDR3 is 18 residues long. Here the CDR3 reads CASSEVYPLWGSTGELFF. The CDR3 DNA sequence: TGCGCCAGCAGCGAAGTATACCCCCTCTGGGGTTCTACCGGGGAGCTGTTTTTT.

A remark on this clonotype: This clone may be a read error of a much larger clone one base away. The final CDR3 position lacks the conserved phenylalanine or tryptophan, pointing to a likely read error. The V and J genes are TRBV4-2 and TRBJ1-2; D gene unclear. Germline CDR1 is LGHNA and CDR2 is YNFKEQ. The CDR3 covers 15 residues. V was clipped by 1 base and J by 6 bases, with 15 bases between them. This CDR3 is CASSQGPLAPDGYTL. The CDR3 region has the DNA TGTGCCAGCAGCCAAGGGCCGTTGGCCCCGGATGGCTACACCTTA.

The table lists this clonotype with a count of one. The conserved closing phenylalanine or tryptophan is absent in this CDR3, likely reflecting a read error. The chain combines TRBV6-1 with TRBJ1-5, with a tentative D call TRBD1 (5 bases). The germline CDR1 and CDR2 sequences are MNHNS and SASEGT. The CDR3 contains 13 residues. The DNA for the CDR3 is TGTACCAGCAGCATAGGGGTTGATCAGCCCCAGCATCTT. Translation: CTSSIGVDQPQHL.

On this clonotype: This sequence may be a read error, since a much larger clone differs from it by one base. CDR3 residues: CASIKQASTYNEQFF. The CDR3 region has the DNA TGTGCCAGCATCAAACAGGCTTCTACCTACAATGAGCAGTTCTTC. The rearrangement links TRBV6-2 or TRBV6-3 to TRBJ2-1; possibly TRBD1 for D (5 bases). The CDR3 has 15 residues. The V gene's germline CDR1 is MNHEY and CDR2 SVGEGT. With 7 bases removed from V and 2 bases from J, the gap between germline ends came to 15 bases.

V gene TRBV28 combines with J gene TRBJ2-3; D possibly corresponds to TRBD1 (5 bases). V was trimmed by 11 bases and J by 0 bases, leaving 15 bases between them. Germline V gives CDR1 MDHEN, CDR2 SYDVKM. This CDR3 is built from 14 residues. The CDR3 nucleotides read TGTGCCTCCGCGGACACTCGTAGCACAGATACGCAGTATTTT. Translating gives CASADTRSTDTQYF.

This clonotype was counted a few times. The rearrangement links TRBV6-1 to TRBJ2-5; D is uncertain. Germline V lookup: CDR1 MNHNS, CDR2 SASEGT. This CDR3 has 16 residues. With 4 bases removed from V and 1 base from J, the gap between germline ends came to 16 bases. Here the CDR3 DNA reads TGTGCCAGCAGTGTAAAGAAATGGGATTTCCAAGAGACCCAGTACTTC. Amino acid sequence: CASSVKKWDFQETQYF.

Comment on this clonotype: Sequence at one end of the junction differs from germline and may be a read error. The chain employs TRBV11-3 and TRBJ2-2, with D possibly called TRBD1 or TRBD2 (5 bases each). Germline-derived CDR1 and CDR2 are SGHNT and YENEEA. CDR3 length: 13 amino acids. The CDR3 DNA reads as TGTGCCAGCAGCTTAATTGGGACCGGGGAGCTGTTATTT. Encoded protein: CASSLIGTGELLF.

To note about this clonotype: A read error may produce the germline difference seen at one junction end. The rearrangement links TRBV12-3 or TRBV12-4 to TRBJ2-1, with D tentatively TRBD1 or TRBD2 (5 bases each). The length of the CDR3 is 15 residues. CDR3 sequence: CASSSDWGSYNKQFF. DNA for the CDR3: TGTGCCAGCAGCTCCGACTGGGGGTCCTACAATAAGCAGTTCTTC.

Worth noting for this clonotype: A read error may be the cause here, since a much bigger clone is one base away. The chain joins TRBV6-5 to TRBJ1-2; unclear D gene. Per germline, CDR1 MNHEY and CDR2 SVGAGI. Trimming took 2 bases from V and 7 from J, leaving 17 bases between them. The length of the CDR3 is 15 residues. The CDR3 spells CASSYSSTVESGYTF. CDR3 DNA sequence: TGTGCCAGCAGTTACAGCAGTACAGTAGAGTCTGGCTACACCTTC.

For this clonotype: This may come from a read error, since a much larger clone is one base off. The chain couples TRBV6-5 to TRBJ2-5; weak D call: TRBD2 (6 bases). Germline CDR1 and CDR2: MNHEY and SVGAGI. The CDR3 is made up of 14 amino acids. The CDR3 is CGSSYMGRGETQYF. The CDR3 DNA sequence: TGTGGCAGCAGTTACATGGGGCGGGGAGAGACCCAGTACTTC.

Note on this clonotype: This could be a read error, since a much larger clone is one nucleotide away. The chain carries TRBV5-1 and TRBJ2-1; 10 nucleotides match TRBD2. The V gene's germline CDR1 is SGHRS and CDR2 YFSETQ. The CDR3 length is 14 residues. The DNA of the CDR3 is TGCGACAGCACGTTAGCGGGAGGTTACAATGAGCAGTTCTTC. Its protein product is CDSTLAGGYNEQFF.

A note on this clonotype: This CDR3 is missing its conserved last phenylalanine or tryptophan, likely due to a read error. The rearrangement links TRBV6-5 to TRBJ1-1; TRBD1 matches 8 bases. The length of the CDR3 is 14 residues. Germline V gene lookup returns CDR1 MNHEY and CDR2 SVGAGI. Written as DNA, the CDR3 is TGTGACAGCAGTTATCAGGGGGCCTACGCTGAAGCTTTCATT. Its protein is CDSSYQGAYAEAFI.

With respect to this clonotype: At one boundary the junction diverges from the germline segment, which might be a read error. The chain carries TRBV12-3 or TRBV12-4 and TRBJ2-3; D gene ambiguous. This CDR3 contains 15 residues. DNA for the CDR3: TGTGTCAGCATCCCGGGCGCAGCTAGCACAGATACGCAGTATTTT. Its protein is CVSIPGAASTDTQYF.

Points on this clonotype: A much larger clone lies one base from this, so it may be a read error. The J gene is TRBJ2-1, the V gene TRBV6-2 or TRBV6-3; 11 bases match TRBD1. This CDR3 is built from 13 residues. CDR1 MNHEY and CDR2 SVGEGT come from the germline V gene. The CDR3 sequence is CASRDRGFREQLF. The CDR3 coding sequence is TGTGCCAGCCGGGACAGGGGGTTTCGTGAGCAGCTCTTC.